The source of this T cell receptor beta chain is a study of CD8 T cells in Susac syndrome. V was trimmed by 0 bases and J by 0 bases, leaving 7 bases between them. Germline CDR1 and CDR2: SGHNT and YYREEE (reference sequence). CDR3 length equals 15 residues. It was with random hexamers that roughly 0.45 to 1 ug RNA was reverse transcribed. TCRdb re-called the immunoSEQ multiplex PCR reads with MiXCR, one entry per CDR3 protein. The sample contains 75,000 to 100,000 distinct CDR3 sequences, 95% of which appear only once. This receptor was obtained from a human donor with Susac syndrome. The genes are TRBV5-4 and TRBJ1-5; a possible D gene is TRBD1 (6 bases). Sequences were obtained from CD8+ T cells from PBMCs. The CDR3 region has the DNA TGTGCCAGCAGCTTGGGGACAGTTAGCAATCAGCCCCAGCATTTT. It specifies CASSLGTVSNQPQHF.